Each of the 30 T cell receptor beta chains below was sequenced from the same sample in a study of T-cell memory formation after mild COVID-19. TCRdb passed the 5' RACE reads through MiXCR, listing each CDR3 protein once. The profile shows approximately 210,000 distinct CDR3 sequences, about 11% of them singletons. What was sequenced was PBMCs or a T cell subset sorted from them (not recorded which). The receptor set was obtained from a man between 18 and 35 years old who had mild COVID-19 (a few samples of this study predate the infection). Cell type and time point are not known.

This clonotype was detected ten times or more. V usage is TRBV5-1 and J usage is TRBJ2-1, with 12 bases fitting TRBD2. The ends lost 3 bases at V and 10 bases at J; junction bases unmatched: 2. Germline V gene data show CDR1 as SGHRS and CDR2 as YFSETQ. CDR3 size: 13 residues. The chain's CDR3 is CASSSTSGGEQFF. CDR3 in DNA: TGCGCCAGCAGCTCGACTAGCGGGGGCGAGCAGTTCTTC. Filled out from reference TRBV5-1 and TRBJ2-1, the complete variable domain reads KAGVTQTPRYLIKTRGQQVTLSCSPISGHRSVSWYQQTPGQGLQFLFEYFSETQRNKGNFPGRFSGRQFSNSRSEMNVSTLELGDSALYLCASSSTSGGEQFFGPGTRLTVL.

This clonotype showed up just a few times. A junction end diverges from the germline sequence, so it may reflect a read error. This chain links TRBV4-1 with TRBJ2-1; TRBD2 aligns across 7 bases. Germline V gives CDR1 MGHRA, CDR2 YSYEKL. The CDR3 covers 17 residues. CDR3 nucleotide sequence: TGCGACAGCAGCCCCCTCCACCTCAGGGAGGGCTCGGATGAGCAGTTCTTC. Amino acid sequence: CDSSPLHLREGSDEQFF.

V gene TRBV20-1 combines with J gene TRBJ1-4, with D possibly TRBD1 on 6 matching bases. Germline lookup yields CDR1 DFQATT and CDR2 SNEGSKA (reference sequence). CDR3 length: 13 residues. The V end lost 6 bases, the J end lost 5 bases, and 13 bases lay between the germline ends. CDR3 bases: TGCAGTGCGGGGGCAGGAGGAAATGAAAAACTGTTTTTT. As protein: CSAGAGGNEKLFF.

This clonotype was counted many times. This chain joins TRBV5-5 and TRBJ2-1, with TRBD1 as a possible D gene (5 bases). Trimming took 2 bases from V and 2 from J, leaving 11 bases between them. In germline, CDR1 is SGHKS, CDR2 YYEKEE (reference sequence). The CDR3 consists of 15 residues. DNA of the CDR3: TGTGCCAGCAGCTTTTCAGGGTATCCCTACAATGAGCAGTTCTTC. The encoded protein is CASSFSGYPYNEQFF.

A few counts support this clonotype. The DNA for the CDR3 is TGTGCCAGCAGTGAAAATGACAGGGGCGAGCAGTACGTC. It codes for CASSENDRGEQYV. The V and J genes are TRBV12-3 or TRBV12-4 and TRBJ2-7; 8 bases map to TRBD1. The CDR3 covers 13 residues. The V gene end was trimmed by 5 bases and the J gene end by 6 bases; junction bases not matched to a gene: 6.

This clonotype has more than one count but fewer than ten. Possible read error: a much larger clone is one base away. Without the conserved terminal phenylalanine or tryptophan, this CDR3 likely stems from a read error. This chain links TRBV7-2 with TRBJ2-3; no definite D call. The CDR3 extends over 14 amino acids. Germline lookup yields CDR1 SGHTA and CDR2 FQGNSA. Trimming pared 3 bases from V and 2 bases from J, leaving 9 bases between. CDR3 DNA sequence: TGTGCCAGCAGCTTCGGTTATTACACAGATACGCAGTATATT. This encodes CASSFGYYTDTQYI.

The table lists this clonotype with a few counts. V is TRBV19 and J is TRBJ1-5; D may be TRBD1 (5 bases). The CDR3 runs 20 residues. Deletions cut 3 bases from V and 0 bases from J, with 24 bases between. Germline lookup yields CDR1 LNHDA and CDR2 SQIVND (reference sequence). This CDR3 is CASSIRPGDRPKNSNQPQHF. The CDR3, as DNA: TGTGCCAGTAGTATCAGACCTGGAGACAGACCAAAGAATAGCAATCAGCCCCAGCATTTT.

The CDR3 DNA sequence: TGTGCCAGCAGTTTCGGGCGGGATGAGCAGTTCTTC. Protein: CASSFGRDEQFF. The chain employs TRBV12-3 or TRBV12-4 and TRBJ2-1, with D possibly being TRBD2 (5 bases). The CDR3 sequence is 12 residues long. V was clipped by 3 bases and J by 8 bases, with 8 bases between them.

In this sample, this clonotype turned up many times. This chain joins TRBV15 and TRBJ2-1; 10 nucleotides align to TRBD2. Trimming at V came to 0 bases and at J to 1 base, leaving 12 bases not matched to a gene. The V gene's germline CDR1 is LNHNV and CDR2 YYDKDF (reference sequence). This CDR3 has 20 amino acids. The CDR3 DNA follows: TGTGCCACCAGCAGAGATAGGCGAGCGGGGGGGCGCATATCCTACAATGAGCAGTTCTTC. This codes for CATSRDRRAGGRISYNEQFF.

The sample holds many counts of this clonotype. The J gene is TRBJ1-1, the V gene TRBV7-2; unclear D gene. V was trimmed by 4 bases and J by 0 bases, leaving 12 bases between them. Germline values: CDR1 SGHTA, CDR2 FQGNSA. CDR3 length equals 15 residues. The chain's CDR3 is CASSSTGVLNTEAFF. In nucleotides, the CDR3 is TGTGCCAGCAGCTCGACCGGGGTTCTGAACACTGAAGCTTTCTTT.

The rearrangement links TRBV5-1 to TRBJ1-2, with D possibly TRBD1 on 6 matching bases. The CDR3 length is 14 residues. Germline V lookup: CDR1 SGHRS, CDR2 YFSETQ. V was cut by 3 bases and J by 2 bases, with 11 bases left in between. The CDR3 here is CASSSSGANYGYTF. The CDR3, as DNA: TGCGCCAGCAGCTCCTCGGGGGCCAACTATGGCTACACCTTC.

This clonotype was picked up a small number of times. This chain uses TRBV4-2 with TRBJ1-5; D is ambiguous. The germline V gene encodes CDR1 LGHNA and CDR2 YNFKEQ. The CDR3 contains 16 residues. The V and J ends lost 1 base and 4 bases respectively, with 14 bases between them. The CDR3 protein is CASSQAQWETNQPQHF. The CDR3 DNA follows: TGTGCCAGCAGCCAAGCTCAATGGGAGACTAATCAGCCCCAGCATTTT.

This clonotype showed up just a few times. The V and J genes are TRBV7-8 and TRBJ2-1; tentatively, D is TRBD1 (7 bases). V was trimmed by 5 bases and J by 7 bases, leaving 21 bases between them. From germline, CDR1 is SGHVS and CDR2 FQNEAQ. The length of the CDR3 is 16 residues. CDR3 DNA: TGTGCCAGCAGCCAAGGTGGCGGGACAGCAGTTAATGAGCAGTTCTTC. Translated: CASSQGGGTAVNEQFF.

The chain recombines TRBV4-3 with TRBJ2-2; D tentatively fits TRBD1 or TRBD2 (5 bases each). The germline V gene encodes CDR1 LGHNA and CDR2 YSLEER. Trimming took 4 bases from V and 9 from J, leaving 15 bases between them. The CDR3 is 14 amino acids. The CDR3 protein is CASSPNIRGWELFF. CDR3 in DNA: TGCGCCAGCAGCCCCAACATCCGGGGCTGGGAGCTGTTTTTT.

The table lists this clonotype with a few counts. The chain has TRBV5-1 and TRBJ2-1, with D possibly called TRBD1 or TRBD2 (6 bases each). In germline, CDR1 is SGHRS, CDR2 YFSETQ. Trimming left V 7 bases short and J 9 bases short, with 20 bases between. The CDR3 is 14 residues long. For the CDR3, the DNA is TGCGCCAGCCGAGGCGCGAGGGGGGCCGGTGAGCAGTTCTTC. Protein sequence: CASRGARGAGEQFF.

In its sample, this clonotype was seen a few times. V is TRBV9 and J is TRBJ2-7; D tentatively fits TRBD1 or TRBD2 (6 bases each). Looked up from germline, CDR1 is SGDLS and CDR2 is YYNGEE. The CDR3 runs 14 residues. The V end was cut by 0 bases, the J end by 3 bases, with 10 bases between. The chain's CDR3 is CASSVEGGGYEQYF. CDR3 coding DNA: TGTGCCAGCAGCGTAGAGGGGGGAGGCTACGAGCAGTACTTC.

This clonotype was counted between two and nine times. The gene calls are TRBV20-1 and TRBJ2-3; TRBD2 matches at 13 bases. Unmatched junction bases numbered 4, after V lost 3 bases and J lost 4 bases. CDR1 DFQATT and CDR2 SNEGSKA come from the germline V gene (reference sequence). The CDR3 length is 15 residues. The CDR3, as DNA: TGCAGTGCTAGCCGGACTAGCGGGAGATCAGATACGCAGTATTTT. Its translation is CSASRTSGRSDTQYF.

This clonotype was found many times. V usage is TRBV7-2 and J usage is TRBJ2-2; D unclear. Trimming cost V 5 bases and J 2 bases, with 6 bases left between them. Germline-derived CDR1 and CDR2 are SGHTA and FQGNSA. This CDR3 spans 13 amino acids. The CDR3 DNA follows: TGTGCCAGCAGCCACTCAAACACCGGGGAGCTGTTTTTT. It yields the protein CASSHSNTGELFF.

This clonotype was seen a handful of times. The gene calls are TRBV28 and TRBJ2-3, with D perhaps TRBD2 (5 bases). The CDR3 is 17 residues long. Per the germline V gene, CDR1 is MDHEN and CDR2 is SYDVKM. V was shortened by 5 bases and J by 0 bases, with 18 bases between the two germline ends. The CDR3 region has the DNA TGTGCCAGCAGTCCGGTTGGTGAGCGGTCTAGCACAGATACGCAGTATTTT. Its translation: CASSPVGERSSTDTQYF.

This clonotype was detected a few times. The chain employs TRBV7-2 and TRBJ1-1; D is undetermined. Germline lookup yields CDR1 SGHTA and CDR2 FQGNSA. The CDR3 extends over 13 amino acids. Trimming cost V 2 bases and J 7 bases, with 11 bases left between them. CDR3: CASSLFLGSEAFF. The CDR3 nucleotides are TGTGCCAGCAGCTTATTTCTTGGGAGTGAAGCTTTCTTT.

This clonotype was seen only a few times. This rearrangement joins TRBV20-1 to TRBJ2-5; 7 bases line up with TRBD2. Germline CDR1 is DFQATT and CDR2 is SNEGSKA (reference sequence). The CDR3 length is 13 residues. With 0 bases clipped from V and 5 bases from J, the junction kept 3 bases outside the gene matches. The CDR3 is CSAREAGMETQYF. CDR3 nucleotides: TGCAGTGCTAGAGAAGCGGGGATGGAGACCCAGTACTTC.

This clonotype appeared a few times. The chain is built from TRBV20-1 and TRBJ1-2, with D possibly TRBD1 on 6 matching bases. The CDR3 has 16 residues. The V end lost 0 bases, the J end lost 5 bases, and 19 bases lay between the germline ends. Germline V CDR1 and CDR2: DFQATT, SNEGSKA (reference sequence). The CDR3 nucleotides read TGCAGTGCTAGAGATCCTACAGGGCCCCAAGGGTATGGCTACACCTTC. Translating it yields CSARDPTGPQGYGYTF.

The genes are TRBV4-1 and TRBJ1-4; no reliable D call. Germline V gene lookup returns CDR1 MGHRA and CDR2 YSYEKL. Trimming took off 5 bases at V and 8 bases at J, with 18 bases between the two ends. This CDR3 spans 15 amino acids. CDR3 in DNA: TGCGCCAGCAGCAATACGAACGAGCTATACGAAAAACTGTTTTTT. Its translation: CASSNTNELYEKLFF.

The rearrangement joins TRBV4-2 to TRBJ2-7; D perhaps matches TRBD2 (6 bases). The germline V and J ends were trimmed by 1 base and 5 bases, with 12 bases remaining between them. The CDR3 has 14 residues. The germline V gene has CDR1 LGHNA and CDR2 YNFKEQ. CDR3 DNA: TGTGCCAGCAGCCAAGTTGGCGGGACCCACGAGCAGTACTTC. Protein sequence: CASSQVGGTHEQYF.

This clonotype was observed a handful of times. The V and J genes are TRBV7-9 and TRBJ1-5; 7 bases are shared with TRBD1. The CDR3 has 16 amino acids. Germline CDR1 SEHNR, CDR2 FQNEAQ (reference sequence). V trimming: 1 base; J trimming: 9 bases; junction bases outside the gene matches: 12. The CDR3 DNA reads as TGTGCCAGCAGCTTAGGAAGCGAAGGGGGCCGGGGGCCCCAGCATTTT. Its translation: CASSLGSEGGRGPQHF.

This clonotype was found many times. This chain uses TRBV7-8 with TRBJ2-1; 8 bases are a match to TRBD1. V was pared by 6 bases and J by 7 bases, with 20 bases of the junction left unmatched. CDR1 SGHVS and CDR2 FQNEAQ come from the germline V gene. The CDR3 length is 18 residues. CDR3 region: CASRQKPQGAPIENEQFF. The DNA for the CDR3 is TGTGCCAGCAGACAAAAGCCCCAGGGGGCACCAATAGAGAATGAGCAGTTCTTC.

The table lists this clonotype with many counts. The chain combines TRBV6-2 or TRBV6-3 with TRBJ2-6; unclear D gene. CDR3 length: 15 amino acids. The ends were cut back, 8 bases at V and 2 bases at J, with 13 bases in the middle. CDR1 and CDR2 from the germline V gene are MNHEY and SVGEGT. The CDR3 DNA sequence: TGTGCCAGCGGCCGCGCGTGGGCTGGGGCCAACGTCCTGACTTTC. Its translation is CASGRAWAGANVLTF.

The chain carries TRBV2 and TRBJ2-4, with a tentative D call TRBD1 (6 bases). Germline V lookup: CDR1 SNHLY, CDR2 FYNNEI. The CDR3 runs 14 residues. The germline V and J ends were trimmed by 4 bases and 7 bases, with 14 bases remaining between them. CDR3 amino acids: CASSAQGHRNIQYF. The DNA for the CDR3 is TGTGCCAGCAGTGCCCAGGGACACAGGAACATTCAGTACTTC.

The genes are TRBV5-1 and TRBJ2-3; the match to TRBD1 covers 9 bases. Looked up from germline, CDR1 is SGHRS and CDR2 is YFSETQ. V was pared by 4 bases and J by 0 bases, with 3 bases of the junction left unmatched. This CDR3 is 15 amino acids long. The CDR3 reads CASSAGTGSTDTQYF. CDR3 in DNA: TGCGCCAGCAGCGCGGGGACAGGGAGCACAGATACGCAGTATTTT.

This clonotype appeared many times. This chain connects TRBV2 to TRBJ2-7; D gene uncertain. In germline, CDR1 is SNHLY, CDR2 FYNNEI. This CDR3 has 11 amino acids. Trimming took 11 bases from V and 1 from J, leaving 9 bases between them. The CDR3 DNA is TGTGCCGGCCAGAGTTCCTACGAGCAGTACTTC. Protein: CAGQSSYEQYF.